This T cell receptor beta chain was sequenced during a study of blood T cells in healthy people across ages. Whole-study results and caveats: For the donors, CMV status was unknown and possibly confounded expanded clonotype changes. Roughly linearly, TCR beta diversity per million T cells fell as age increased.

This CDR3 comprises 14 residues. Germline values: CDR1 MDHEN, CDR2 SYDVKM. A word on this clonotype: The target antigen is unknown. A much larger clone differs from this one at a single base, so this may be a read error.

Donors were healthy Caucasian individuals from Russia aged roughly 6 to 90. It was with a sample-barcoded 5' primer and a J-beta primer mix that a second PCR of roughly 7 to 12 cycles was run. TCRdb passed the 5' RACE reads through MiXCR, listing each CDR3 protein once. The table has hundreds of thousands of distinct CDR3 sequences, roughly 43% seen once. Sample: blood. The receptor's source is an elderly man in good health. The rearrangement uses TRBV28 and TRBJ2-1; D uncertain. The CDR3 DNA follows: TGTGTCAGCAGTGCTGGCGGCTCCTACAATGAGCAGTTCTTC. Translated: CVSSAGGSYNEQFF.